Below are 32 T cell receptor beta chains sequenced from a single sample in a study of cytomegalovirus exposure and HLA in healthy donors. TCRdb keeps only in-frame clones here, not all; method: immunoSEQ multiplex PCR. The top ten clones hold under 4.5% of a sample with 90,000 to 100,000 clones, around 88% of them seen once. Sequencing used PBMCs. The receptors stem from a woman younger than 45 in good health and CMV-seronegative.

The V call is TRBV2, the J call TRBJ2-3; D possibly corresponds to TRBD2 (6 bases). The CDR3 length is 16 residues. Per germline, CDR1 SNHLY and CDR2 FYNNEI. The ends were cut back, 3 bases at V and 0 bases at J, with 13 bases in the middle. The CDR3 sequence is CASSDGTVTSTDTQYF. The CDR3 DNA sequence: TGTGCCAGCAGTGACGGGACTGTTACTAGCACAGATACGCAGTATTTT.

This clone came up once. The CDR3 sequence: CASSPPRSNYGYTF. The DNA of the CDR3 is TGCGCCAGCAGCCCTCCTCGGAGTAACTATGGCTACACCTTC. The V and J genes are TRBV5-1 and TRBJ1-2; no clear D gene. The CDR3 spans 14 residues. V lost 4 bases to trimming and J lost 1 base, with 11 bases between them. Germline CDR1 and CDR2: SGHRS and YFSETQ.

The rearrangement joins TRBV10-3 to TRBJ2-1; 11 bases match TRBD1. The CDR3 consists of 19 residues. Germline CDR1 is ENHRY and CDR2 is SYGVKD. The V gene end was trimmed by 3 bases and the J gene end by 6 bases; junction bases not matched to a gene: 16. The chain's CDR3 is CAISDTLELTGQGGNEQFF. In DNA, the CDR3 is TGTGCCATCAGTGATACCCTAGAACTTACGGGACAGGGGGGCAATGAGCAGTTCTTC.

The genes are TRBV27 and TRBJ2-7; TRBD2 matches 8 bases. The CDR3 spans 19 residues. The ends lost 2 bases at V and 0 bases at J; junction bases unmatched: 15. In germline, CDR1 is MNHEY, CDR2 SMNVEV (reference sequence). CDR3 residues: CASSLRGQRLLADSYEQYF. The CDR3 DNA reads as TGTGCCAGCAGTTTACGGGGACAACGATTACTAGCGGACTCCTACGAGCAGTACTTC.

The chain recombines TRBV28 with TRBJ2-7; weak D call: TRBD1 (6 bases). Trimming removed 6 bases from V and 3 bases from J, with 18 bases in between. The CDR3 runs 15 residues. In germline, CDR1 is MDHEN, CDR2 SYDVKM. CDR3 nucleotide sequence: TGTGCCAGCAGCCCTTCGGACAGAACCTTCTACGAGCAGTACTTC. Encoded protein: CASSPSDRTFYEQYF.

The chain recombines TRBV5-6 with TRBJ2-3; 8 nucleotides agree with TRBD2. The J segment lost 7 bases and the V segment lost 0 bases, leaving 7 bases of the junction unmatched. The CDR3 sequence is 15 residues long. Germline V gene data show CDR1 as SGHDT and CDR2 as YYEEEE. CDR3 sequence: CASSLVAGPGYTQYF. The CDR3 DNA reads TGTGCCAGCAGCTTGGTAGCGGGGCCCGGGTATACGCAGTATTTT.

The chain employs TRBV19 and TRBJ2-5, with TRBD2 matching over 7 bases. The V segment lost 3 bases and the J segment 2 bases; nucleotides outside the gene matches: 6. This CDR3 spans 15 amino acids. Germline-derived CDR1 and CDR2 are LNHDA and SQIVND (reference sequence). The CDR3 spells CASSMNAGLQETQYF. The DNA for the CDR3 is TGTGCCAGTAGTATGAACGCGGGACTACAAGAGACCCAGTACTTC. The full variable domain, completed using reference TRBV19 and TRBJ2-5, is DGGITQSPKYLFRKEGQNVTLSCEQNLNHDAMYWYRQDPGQGLRLIYYSQIVNDFQKGDIAEGYSVSREKKESFPLTVTSAQKNPTAFYLCASSMNAGLQETQYFGPGTRLLVL.

The chain joins TRBV29-1 to TRBJ2-5; 7 bases map to TRBD2. The CDR3 contains 13 residues. V shed 3 bases and J 3 bases; nucleotides not matched to a gene: 4. Germline CDR1 reads SQVTM; CDR2 reads ANQGSEA. CDR3 sequence (DNA): TGCAGCGTTGACTGGGCGGGAGAAGAGACCCAGTACTTC. Translated: CSVDWAGEETQYF.

The chain employs TRBV29-1 and TRBJ1-2, with a weak D call TRBD1 (5 bases). There are 14 residues in the CDR3. V dropped 3 bases and J dropped 5 bases, with 16 bases sitting between them. The germline gives CDR1 SQVTM, CDR2 ANQGSEA. The DNA for the CDR3 is TGCAGCGTTGAGTCAGGGTTCTCAGGTTATGGCTACACCTTC. This sequence encodes CSVESGFSGYGYTF.

V gene TRBV7-2 combines with J gene TRBJ1-1; TRBD1 is a possible D gene (6 bases). Germline V CDR1 and CDR2: SGHTA, FQGNSA. The CDR3 length is 14 residues. Trimming pared 1 base from V and 4 bases from J, leaving 10 bases between. CDR3 DNA sequence: TGTGCCAGCAGCTTAGAGGGGGGGGGCACTGAAGCTTTCTTT. Amino acid sequence: CASSLEGGGTEAFF.

The chain carries TRBV18 and TRBJ2-7; D unresolved. This CDR3 spans 16 amino acids. The germline V and J ends were trimmed by 0 bases and 0 bases, with 12 bases remaining between them. The germline V gene encodes CDR1 KGHSH and CDR2 LQKENI. CDR3: CASSPPETESSYEQYF. The DNA for the CDR3 is TGTGCCAGCTCACCACCGGAGACGGAGAGCTCCTACGAGCAGTACTTC. The entire variable domain, with the rest obtained from reference TRBV18 and TRBJ2-7, is as follows: NAGVMQNPRHLVRRRGQEARLRCSPMKGHSHVYWYRQLPEEGLKFMVYLQKENIIDESGMPKERFSAEFPKEGPSILRIQQVVRGDSAAYFCASSPPETESSYEQYFGPGTRLTVT.

The V gene is TRBV6-4, the J gene TRBJ1-2; possibly TRBD1 for D (5 bases). The CDR3 has 14 residues. Trimming shortened V by 6 bases and J by 8 bases, and 19 bases separated the two germline ends. Germline values: CDR1 MRHNA, CDR2 SNTAGT. CDR3 amino acids: CASSEREGAGGYTF. The CDR3 DNA reads TGTGCCAGCAGCGAAAGAGAAGGTGCAGGGGGCTACACCTTC.

CDR3 residues: CASSMGLAGADTQYF. The CDR3 DNA reads as TGTGCCAGTAGTATGGGACTAGCGGGAGCAGATACGCAGTATTTT. This sequence joins TRBV19 and TRBJ2-3; 14 nucleotides align to TRBD2. Per the germline V gene, CDR1 is LNHDA and CDR2 is SQIVND (reference sequence). This CDR3 region has 15 residues. The J segment lost 4 bases and the V segment lost 3 bases, leaving 0 bases of the junction unmatched.

The chain links TRBV9 to TRBJ2-6; D remains ambiguous. The V end lost 1 base, the J end lost 0 bases, and 5 bases lay between the germline ends. This CDR3 comprises 15 residues. Germline CDR1 is SGDLS and CDR2 is YYNGEE. The CDR3 reads CASSVMASGANVLTF. CDR3 sequence (DNA): TGTGCCAGCAGCGTAATGGCCTCTGGGGCCAACGTCCTGACTTTC. Using reference TRBV9 and TRBJ2-6 for the parts outside the CDR3, the full variable domain is DSGVTQTPKHLITATGQRVTLRCSPRSGDLSVYWYQQSLDQGLQFLIQYYNGEERAKGNILERFSAQQFPDLHSELNLSSLELGDSALYFCASSVMASGANVLTFGAGSRLTVL.

The J gene is TRBJ2-3, the V gene TRBV27; D gene ambiguous. The germline CDR1 and CDR2 sequences are MNHEY and SMNVEV (reference sequence). CDR3 length: 15 amino acids. Trimming cost V 4 bases and J 6 bases, with 17 bases left between them. CDR3 coding DNA: TGTGCCAGCAGTTATAGCTCGCGCAACTCCGATACGCAGTATTTT. Its translation is CASSYSSRNSDTQYF.

The chain couples TRBV5-1 to TRBJ2-3; TRBD2 agrees at 9 bases. Trimming cost V 3 bases and J 3 bases; bases outside gene matches: 2. Germline V gene data show CDR1 as SGHRS and CDR2 as YFSETQ. There are 14 residues in the CDR3. The CDR3 protein is CASSSAGGTDTQYF. CDR3 nucleotide sequence: TGCGCCAGCAGCTCCGCGGGAGGGACAGATACGCAGTATTTT.

The chain has TRBV11-3 and TRBJ2-1; D is possibly TRBD1 (6 bases). V was trimmed by 0 bases and J by 8 bases, leaving 8 bases between them. Germline CDR1 SGHNT, CDR2 YENEEA. This CDR3 region has 13 residues. CDR3 DNA: TGTGCCAGCAGCTTAGAGGGGGCGCATGAGCAGTTCTTC. Encoded protein: CASSLEGAHEQFF.

V and J are TRBV21-1 and TRBJ2-2; the DNA was not used to check the table's D call, TRBD1. TRBV21-1 is designated a pseudogene. This CDR3 spans 13 amino acids. The CDR3 DNA reads as TGTGCCAGCAGCAGACAGAACACCGGGGAGCTGTTTTTT. Translation: CASSRQNTGELFF.

The J gene is TRBJ2-3, the V gene TRBV5-1; D is unclear. The ends were cut back, 3 bases at V and 6 bases at J, with 14 bases in the middle. CDR3 length: 14 amino acids. CDR1 is SGHRS, CDR2 YFSETQ, per germline. This CDR3 is CASSSYITVDTQYF. The CDR3 DNA sequence: TGCGCCAGCAGCTCGTATATCACAGTGGATACGCAGTATTTT.

The J gene is TRBJ2-7, the V gene TRBV5-5, with D unresolved. The CDR3 has 17 amino acids. V gave up 0 bases and J gave up 2 bases, with 18 bases separating them. CDR1 is SGHKS and CDR2 is YYEKEE in the germline V gene (reference sequence). The CDR3 sequence is CASSLGPSHDITYEQYF. The CDR3 DNA follows: TGTGCCAGCAGCTTGGGGCCGTCTCATGATATTACCTACGAGCAGTACTTC.

The gene calls are TRBV29-1 and TRBJ2-1; no definite D call. The germline CDR1 and CDR2 sequences are SQVTM and ANQGSEA. V lost 6 bases and J 8 bases, leaving 11 bases between the germline ends. This CDR3 spans 11 amino acids. CDR3 loop: CSVSRVYEQFF. The CDR3 DNA reads TGCAGCGTGTCTAGAGTCTATGAGCAGTTCTTC.

The chain uses TRBV7-8 and TRBJ2-2; TRBD2 matches 10 bases. Germline V gives CDR1 SGHVS, CDR2 FQNEAQ. V lost 4 bases to trimming and J lost 6 bases; unmatched junction nucleotides: 8. The CDR3 contains 16 residues. CDR3 sequence: CASSSTSGIGPGELFF. The CDR3 nucleotides are TGTGCCAGCAGCTCAACTAGCGGGATAGGCCCCGGGGAGCTGTTTTTT.

The chain combines TRBV19 with TRBJ1-4; D remains unclear. CDR3 length equals 14 residues. In germline, CDR1 is LNHDA, CDR2 SQIVND (reference sequence). V was trimmed by 5 bases and J by 3 bases, leaving 10 bases between them. In DNA, the CDR3 is TGTGCCAGTAGTGTTAGTCGGGCTAATGAAAAACTGTTTTTT. Translation gives CASSVSRANEKLFF.

This clone was detected only once. V usage is TRBV19 and J usage is TRBJ2-7; 12 positions agree with TRBD1. V shed 8 bases and J 4 bases; nucleotides not matched to a gene: 6. Looked up from germline, CDR1 is LNHDA and CDR2 is SQIVND (reference sequence). The length of the CDR3 is 14 residues. The CDR3 nucleotides are TGTGCCAGTTCACCGGGACAGGGGGCATACGAGCAGTACTTC. This codes for CASSPGQGAYEQYF.

Details on this clone: This may arise from a read error, as a much more abundant clone is one base away. The same CDR3 also results from other DNA sequences found in this sample. V gene TRBV2 combines with J gene TRBJ1-5, with 7 bases that match TRBD1. The V gene's germline CDR1 is SNHLY and CDR2 FYNNEI. CDR3 length equals 14 residues. The chain's CDR3 is CASRGGAGYQPQHF. The CDR3, as DNA: TGTGCTAGCAGGGGGGGTGCGGGGTATCAGCCCCAGCATTTT.

This clone came up once. This chain joins TRBV19 and TRBJ2-5, with TRBD1 matching over 8 bases. Germline values: CDR1 LNHDA, CDR2 SQIVND (reference sequence). This CDR3 has 14 residues. Germline trimming cut 8 bases from V and 5 bases from J; bases unmatched to any gene: 10. CDR3 bases: TGTGCCAGTTCCCGCGACAGGGGACGGGAGACCCAGTACTTC. Its translation is CASSRDRGRETQYF.

In DNA form, the CDR3 reads TGTGCCAGCAGCGCGGCCGGGGGCCAAGAGACCCAGTACTTC. It yields the protein CASSAAGGQETQYF. The J gene is TRBJ2-5, the V gene TRBV5-6; perhaps TRBD2 as D (6 bases). The CDR3 contains 14 residues. Germline V gene data show CDR1 as SGHDT and CDR2 as YYEEEE. The ends were cut back, 4 bases at V and 1 base at J, with 11 bases in the middle.

V usage is TRBV5-4 and J usage is TRBJ1-2, with 7 positions matching TRBD1. Germline values: CDR1 SGHNT, CDR2 YYREEE (reference sequence). The CDR3 covers 14 residues. V shed 4 bases, J shed 2 bases, and the junction held 5 bases outside the gene matches. The CDR3 coding sequence is TGTGCCAGCAGCCCCCTCAGGGGGAACTATGGCTACACCTTC. Its translation: CASSPLRGNYGYTF. The entire variable domain, with the rest obtained from reference TRBV5-4 and TRBJ1-2, is as follows: ETGVTQSPTHLIKTRGQQVTLRCSSQSGHNTVSWYQQALGQGPQFIFQYYREEENGRGNFPPRFSGLQFPNYSSELNVNALELDDSALYLCASSPLRGNYGYTFGSGTRLTVV.

This chain uses TRBV13 with TRBJ2-7; 10 positions match TRBD2. Germline-derived CDR1 and CDR2 are PRHDT and FYEKMQ (reference sequence). Trimming cost V 4 bases and J 2 bases; bases outside gene matches: 8. The CDR3 has 16 residues. CDR3 protein: CASSSRGAGGPYEQYF. The CDR3 region has the DNA TGTGCCAGCAGCTCCCGGGGAGCGGGAGGGCCCTACGAGCAGTACTTC.

This clone was recorded only once. The gene calls are TRBV7-7 and TRBJ2-3; 12 positions agree with TRBD2. This CDR3 region has 15 residues. Trimming at V came to 5 bases and at J to 2 bases, leaving 2 bases not matched to a gene. CDR1 is SSHAT and CDR2 is FNYEAQ in the germline V gene (reference sequence). The DNA for the CDR3 is TGTGCCAGCAGCCGGACTAGCGGGGTCACAGATACGCAGTATTTT. Protein product: CASSRTSGVTDTQYF. Full variable domain (outside the CDR3, taken from reference TRBV7-7 and TRBJ2-3): GAGVSQSPRYKVTKRGQDVTLRCDPISSHATLYWYQQALGQGPEFLTYFNYEAQPDKSGLPSDRFSAERPEGSISTLTIQRTEQRDSAMYRCASSRTSGVTDTQYFGPGTRLTVL.

V is TRBV7-9 and J is TRBJ2-3, with D possibly being TRBD2 (5 bases). Per the germline V gene, CDR1 is SEHNR and CDR2 is FQNEAQ (reference sequence). This CDR3 is 14 amino acids long. V lost 2 bases and J lost 8, with 14 bases in between. The CDR3 protein is CASSLSSNLGTQYF. Written as DNA, the CDR3 is TGTGCCAGCAGCTTATCTAGCAATTTGGGTACGCAGTATTTT.

The chain joins TRBV13 to TRBJ1-4; D is possibly TRBD1 (6 bases). The V gene's germline CDR1 is PRHDT and CDR2 FYEKMQ (reference sequence). The germline V and J ends were trimmed by 7 bases and 3 bases, with 15 bases remaining between them. This CDR3 comprises 15 residues. The CDR3: CASTQADRSNEKLFF. CDR3 bases: TGTGCCAGCACCCAAGCGGACAGATCTAATGAAAAACTGTTTTTT. The whole variable domain, remainder taken from reference TRBV13 and TRBJ1-4, is AAGVIQSPRHLIKEKRETATLKCYPIPRHDTVYWYQQGPGQDPQFLISFYEKMQSDKGSIPDRFSAQQFSDYHSELNMSSLELGDSALYFCASTQADRSNEKLFFGSGTQLSVL.